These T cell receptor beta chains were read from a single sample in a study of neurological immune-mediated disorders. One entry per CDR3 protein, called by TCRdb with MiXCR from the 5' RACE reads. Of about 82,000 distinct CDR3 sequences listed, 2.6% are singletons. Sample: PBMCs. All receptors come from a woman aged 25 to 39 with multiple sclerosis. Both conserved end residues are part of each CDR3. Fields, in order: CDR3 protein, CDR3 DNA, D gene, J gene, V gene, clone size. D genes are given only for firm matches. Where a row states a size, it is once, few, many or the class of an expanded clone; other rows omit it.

CDR3aa: CASSFRARGGYTF; CDR3nt: TGTGCCAGCAGCTTCCGGGCCCGAGGAGGCTACACCTTC; d_gene: .; j_gene: TRBJ1-2; v_gene: TRBV12-3/TRBV12-4; abundance: many
CDR3aa: CASIQTSRTDTQYF; CDR3nt: TGTGCCAGCATCCAGACATCCCGCACAGATACGCAGTATTTT; d_gene: .; j_gene: TRBJ2-3; v_gene: TRBV28; abundance: many
CDR3aa: CASRVGAYEQYF; CDR3nt: TGTGCCAGCAGGGTAGGGGCCTACGAGCAGTACTTC; d_gene: .; j_gene: TRBJ2-7; v_gene: TRBV6-5; abundance: many
CDR3aa: CSAGGGREVNTQYF; CDR3nt: TGCAGTGCTGGGGGGGGGCGGGAGGTAAACACGCAGTATTTT; d_gene: TRBD2; j_gene: TRBJ2-3; v_gene: TRBV20-1; abundance: many
CDR3aa: CASTRQGASYEQYF; CDR3nt: TGTGCCAGCACCCGACAGGGGGCCTCCTACGAGCAGTACTTC; d_gene: TRBD1; j_gene: TRBJ2-7; v_gene: TRBV27; abundance: many
CDR3aa: CASSPHRNYGYTF; CDR3nt: TGCGCCAGCAGCCCTCACAGGAACTATGGCTACACCTTC; d_gene: .; j_gene: TRBJ1-2; v_gene: TRBV5-1; abundance: many
CDR3aa: CSAPAGGHEQYF; CDR3nt: TGCAGTGCTCCCGCGGGAGGCCACGAGCAGTACTTC; d_gene: TRBD2; j_gene: TRBJ2-7; v_gene: TRBV20-1; abundance: few
CDR3aa: CSAERGFYNEQFF; CDR3nt: TGCAGTGCGGAGAGGGGGTTCTACAATGAGCAGTTCTTC; d_gene: .; j_gene: TRBJ2-1; v_gene: TRBV20-1; abundance: many
CDR3aa: CASSPGLAANTGELFF; CDR3nt: TGTGCCAGCAGCCCAGGACTAGCGGCGAACACCGGGGAGCTGTTTTTT; d_gene: TRBD2; j_gene: TRBJ2-2; v_gene: TRBV7-6; abundance: many
CDR3aa: CSAEDGFSGANVLTF; CDR3nt: TGCAGTGCTGAGGACGGTTTCTCTGGGGCCAACGTCCTGACTTTC; d_gene: .; j_gene: TRBJ2-6; v_gene: TRBV20-1; abundance: many
CDR3aa: CASSFGLGPEYNEQFF; CDR3nt: TGTGCCAGCAGTTTCGGACTAGGGCCGGAGTACAATGAGCAGTTCTTC; d_gene: TRBD2; j_gene: TRBJ2-1; v_gene: TRBV27; abundance: many
CDR3aa: CASSFVSRDTEAFF; CDR3nt: TGCGCCAGCAGCTTTGTGAGTCGAGACACTGAAGCTTTCTTT; d_gene: .; j_gene: TRBJ1-1; v_gene: TRBV5-1; abundance: many
CDR3aa: CASSLETAQETQYF; CDR3nt: TGCGCCAGCAGCTTGGAGACAGCACAAGAGACCCAGTACTTC; d_gene: .; j_gene: TRBJ2-5; v_gene: TRBV5-1; abundance: many
CDR3aa: CASSDWSSGRNEQFF; CDR3nt: TGTGCCAGCAGTGATTGGTCTAGCGGGCGCAATGAGCAGTTCTTC; d_gene: TRBD2; j_gene: TRBJ2-1; v_gene: TRBV2; abundance: many
CDR3aa: CASSLNPVLTNEQFF; CDR3nt: TGTGCCAGCAGCTTAAACCCGGTCCTGACGAATGAGCAGTTCTTC; d_gene: .; j_gene: TRBJ2-1; v_gene: TRBV7-8; abundance: many
CDR3aa: CASKPETTNEKLFF; CDR3nt: TGTGCCAGCAAGCCAGAAACAACTAATGAAAAACTGTTTTTT; d_gene: .; j_gene: TRBJ1-4; v_gene: TRBV6-5; abundance: .